This T cell receptor beta chain was identified during a study of cytomegalovirus exposure and HLA in healthy donors. The PCR ran on 60 Vbeta and 13 Jbeta primers. Sequencing was performed with immunoSEQ multiplex PCR; in TCRdb, only in-frame clones are kept and a portion is missing. In the table there are 280,000 or so clones, around 90% of which are singletons. Per the germline V gene, CDR1 is SGHAT and CDR2 is FQNNGV. The CDR3 consists of 14 residues. Trimming cost V 3 bases and J 0 bases, with 9 bases left between them. This clone was recorded once. The genes are TRBV11-2 and TRBJ2-7, with D uncertain. The specimen was PBMCs. The source is a woman aged 18-29 years in good health and CMV-seronegative. The CDR3, as DNA: TGTGCCAGCAGCTTTCTTATTAACTCCTACGAGCAGTACTTC. Encoded protein: CASSFLINSYEQYF.